Listed below are T cell receptor beta chains from one sample, sequenced in a study of blood T cell repertoires in COVID-19. Sequenced by immunoSEQ multiplex PCR; TCRdb stores in-frame clones only, minus some. This table has about 69,000 clones, approximately 83% appearing once. The sequenced material came from peripheral blood. Source of these receptors: a man between 35 and 55 years old with COVID-19, enrolled during active disease. CDR3s leave out the opening cysteine and the closing phenylalanine or tryptophan. Expanded clones are given a class, and other clones once, few, many or no size at all.

TRBV2 | NA | ASRAGEETQY
TRBV6-2/TRBV6-3 | NA | ASSYFNNNQPQH
TRBV18 | NA | ASSRQGNEAF
TRBV30 | NA | AWSVGQAGNEQF
TRBV28 | NA | ATFGASGGPNTDTQY
TRBV11-2 | NA | ASSLGNSNEQF
TRBV2 | NA | ASRLVSETQY
TRBV11-2 | NA | ASRTGSQAGELF
TRBV7-2 | NA | ASSLDHRGADGYT
TRBV13 | NA | ASSIHLAEQLF
TRBV4-2 | NA | ASSLLGSGGDTDTQY
TRBV3-1/TRBV3-2 | NA | ASSQLPGQNTGELF
TRBV19 | NA | ASSEQINQPQH
TRBV12-2 | once | ASRWRGGLTIYEQF
TRBV7-2 | NA | ASSLVGDRVNTGELF
TRBV5-4 | NA | ASSWGRDSSYNEQF
TRBV5-4 | NA | ASTPFGGKTEAF
TRBV27 | NA | ASSLGDSSYEQY
TRBV5-1 | NA | ASSLAGPEGEKLF
TRBV5-4 | NA | ASSSGGGRDEQF
TRBV5-4 | NA | ASKELAGTDTQY
TRBV6-5 | NA | ASSYGTGRGYT
TRBV19 | NA | ASSIGSGGETQY
TRBV5-1 | once | ASSRGQGEVNEQF
TRBV5-6 | NA | ASSFGTTGREQF
TRBV3-1/TRBV3-2 | NA | ASSQDAAGAYNSPLH
TRBV25-1 | NA | ASSDPGSGGSTPETQY
TRBV29-1 | NA | SVLKGITEAF
TRBV2 | NA | ASSPTTSGLNEQF
TRBV6-5 | NA | ATFLRGGNSPLH
TRBV5-1 | once | ASSFLVGDTQY
TRBV2 | NA | ASSGTSGGTGSCF
TRBV18 | NA | ASSPPGLAGGSTSEQY